This TCR beta chain came from a study of Graves' ophthalmopathy and Graves' hyperthyroidism. This clonotype was seen a few times. A much larger clone lies a single base off, so this may be a read error. Amplification from RNA transcripts yielded the TCR beta CDR3 regions. Second-round multiplex PCR came after first-round RT-PCR with HTBI primers. TCRdb used MiXCR to reprocess the multiplex PCR reads, holding one entry per CDR3 protein. This table holds 200,000 to 250,000 distinct CDR3 sequences, roughly 21% found once. The V gene's germline CDR1 is DFQATT and CDR2 SNEGSKA (reference sequence). The CDR3 length is 12 residues. Trimming at V came to 5 bases and at J to 5 bases, leaving 5 bases not matched to a gene.

V usage is TRBV20-1 and J usage is TRBJ1-2; 7 bases line up with TRBD1. Material: peripheral blood. This TCR came from a woman in her forties or fifties with Graves' ophthalmopathy. The CDR3 reads CSADDRAYGYTF. CDR3 in DNA: TGCAGTGCTGACGACAGGGCGTATGGCTACACCTTC.